Listed here are 5 T cell receptor beta chains from one sample, sequenced in a study of cytomegalovirus exposure and HLA in healthy donors. The primer mix had 60 Vbeta and 13 Jbeta primers. The repertoire was sequenced with immunoSEQ multiplex PCR; TCRdb's copy has only in-frame clones and lacks some. The sample lists about 89,000 clones; roughly four fifths were seen once. Specimen: PBMCs. The receptors shown here come from a man aged 25-40 years in good health and CMV-seronegative.

This clone was recorded a few times. At one boundary the junction diverges from the germline segment, which might be a read error. The chain employs TRBV7-9 and TRBJ2-2; 12 positions match TRBD1. Germline-derived CDR1 and CDR2 are SEHNR and FQNEAQ (reference sequence). This CDR3 contains 17 residues. The CDR3 DNA follows: TGTTCCAGCAGCTTAGTGGGACAGGGGGCCGGAACCGGGGAGCTGTTTTTT. Residues: CSSSLVGQGAGTGELFF.

The chain uses TRBV6-1 and TRBJ1-4, with 7 bases matching TRBD1. The CDR3 has 14 amino acids. Per germline, CDR1 MNHNS and CDR2 SASEGT. Trimming removed 6 bases from V and 8 bases from J; junction bases left unmatched: 9. The CDR3 is CASRNQGGREKLFF. The CDR3 region has the DNA TGTGCCAGCAGAAACCAGGGGGGAAGAGAAAAACTGTTTTTT.

V is TRBV10-3 and J is TRBJ2-5; possibly TRBD2 for D (6 bases). TRBJ2-7 explains the end of the DNA better; the J call may be wrong. Germline CDR1 is ENHRY and CDR2 is SYGVKD. This CDR3 has 13 amino acids. The CDR3 loop reads CAIRVAEPYEQYF. In DNA, the CDR3 is TGTGCCATCAGGGTAGCGGAGCCCTACGAGCAGTACTTC.

This chain connects TRBV7-9 to TRBJ2-2; D perhaps matches TRBD1 (5 bases). Trimming removed 4 bases from V and 1 base from J, with 10 bases in between. This CDR3 contains 15 residues. Looked up from germline, CDR1 is SEHNR and CDR2 is FQNEAQ (reference sequence). The CDR3 DNA sequence: TGTGCCAGCAGCTATGGAGACAGGAACACCGGGGAGCTGTTTTTT. Amino acid sequence: CASSYGDRNTGELFF.

V and J are TRBV6-1 and TRBJ2-7, with no clear D. The CDR3 runs to 15 residues. V dropped 4 bases and J dropped 2 bases, with 15 bases sitting between them. Germline CDR1 reads MNHNS; CDR2 reads SASEGT. In DNA form, the CDR3 reads TGTGCCAGCAGTGCGGAGACTCATTTTGCCTACGAGCAGTACTTC. It encodes CASSAETHFAYEQYF.